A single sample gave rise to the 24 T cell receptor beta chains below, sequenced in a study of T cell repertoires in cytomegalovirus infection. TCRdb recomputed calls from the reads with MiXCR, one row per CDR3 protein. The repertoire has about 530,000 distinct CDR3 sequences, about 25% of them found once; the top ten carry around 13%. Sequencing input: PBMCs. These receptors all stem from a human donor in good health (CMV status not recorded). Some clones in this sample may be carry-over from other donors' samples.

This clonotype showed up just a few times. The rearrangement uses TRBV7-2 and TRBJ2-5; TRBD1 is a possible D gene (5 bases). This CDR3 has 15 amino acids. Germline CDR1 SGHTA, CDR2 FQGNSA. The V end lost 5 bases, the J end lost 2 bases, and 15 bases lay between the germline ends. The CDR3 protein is CASSPSLGVQETQYF. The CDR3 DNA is TGTGCCAGCAGCCCCAGTCTAGGGGTTCAAGAGACCCAGTACTTC.

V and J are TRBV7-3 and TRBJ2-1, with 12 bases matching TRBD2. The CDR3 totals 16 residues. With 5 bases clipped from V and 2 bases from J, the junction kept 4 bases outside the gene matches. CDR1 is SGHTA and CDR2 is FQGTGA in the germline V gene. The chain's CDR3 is CASSAASGRAYNEQFF. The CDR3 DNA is TGTGCCAGCAGCGCCGCTAGCGGGAGGGCCTACAATGAGCAGTTCTTC.

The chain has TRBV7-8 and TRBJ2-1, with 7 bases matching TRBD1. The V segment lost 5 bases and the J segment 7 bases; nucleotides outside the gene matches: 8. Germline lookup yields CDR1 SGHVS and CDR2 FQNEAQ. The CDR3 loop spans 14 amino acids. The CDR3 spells CASSTETGRNEQFF. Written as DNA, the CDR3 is TGTGCCAGCAGCACCGAGACAGGGCGGAATGAGCAGTTCTTC.

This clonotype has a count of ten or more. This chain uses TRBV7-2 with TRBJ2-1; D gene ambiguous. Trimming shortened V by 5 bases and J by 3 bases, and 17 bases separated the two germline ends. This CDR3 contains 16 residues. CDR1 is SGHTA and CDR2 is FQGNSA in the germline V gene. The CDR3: CASSHKGRPLYNEQFF. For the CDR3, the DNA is TGTGCCAGCAGCCACAAAGGACGGCCCCTCTACAATGAGCAGTTCTTC. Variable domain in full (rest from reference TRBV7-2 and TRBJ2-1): GAGVSQSPSNKVTEKGKDVELRCDPISGHTALYWYRQSLGQGLEFLIYFQGNSAPDKSGLPSDRFSAERTGGSVSTLTIQRTQQEDSAVYLCASSHKGRPLYNEQFFGPGTRLTVL.

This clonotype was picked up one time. The CDR3 DNA sequence: TGTGCCAGCAGCTTGGACGGACTAAATTCACCCCTCCACTTT. Protein product: CASSLDGLNSPLHF. The V gene is TRBV5-4, the J gene TRBJ1-6; D not certain. Deletions cut 0 bases from V and 7 bases from J, with 8 bases between. The CDR3 extends over 14 amino acids. Germline assignment: CDR1 SGHNT and CDR2 YYREEE (reference sequence).

The CDR3 sequence is CASSFVAGAAGELFF. The CDR3 nucleotides are TGTGCCAGCAGTTTTGTAGCGGGAGCGGCCGGGGAGCTGTTTTTT. The chain combines TRBV2 with TRBJ2-2; 9 bases align to TRBD2. J gave up 6 bases and V 5 bases, and 7 bases lay outside the gene matches. The CDR3 extends over 15 amino acids. Germline lookup yields CDR1 SNHLY and CDR2 FYNNEI.

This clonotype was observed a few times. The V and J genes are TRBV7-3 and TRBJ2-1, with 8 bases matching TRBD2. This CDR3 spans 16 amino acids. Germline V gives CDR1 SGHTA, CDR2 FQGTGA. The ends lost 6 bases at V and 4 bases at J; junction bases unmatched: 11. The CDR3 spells CASRIRRAGVYNEQFF. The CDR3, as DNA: TGTGCCAGCAGAATCCGCAGAGCGGGAGTTTACAATGAGCAGTTCTTC.

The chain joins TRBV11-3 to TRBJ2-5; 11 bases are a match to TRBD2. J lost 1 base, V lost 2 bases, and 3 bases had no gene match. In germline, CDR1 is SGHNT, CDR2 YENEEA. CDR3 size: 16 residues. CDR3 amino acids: CASSLRLAGTQETQYF. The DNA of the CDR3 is TGTGCCAGCAGCTTAAGACTAGCGGGGACCCAAGAGACCCAGTACTTC.

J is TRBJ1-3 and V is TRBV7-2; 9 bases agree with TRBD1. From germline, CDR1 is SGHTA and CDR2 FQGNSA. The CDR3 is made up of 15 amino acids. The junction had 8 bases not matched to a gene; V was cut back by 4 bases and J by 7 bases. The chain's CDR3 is CASSSTGQGGNTIYF. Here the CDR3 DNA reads TGTGCCAGCAGCTCTACGGGACAGGGTGGGAACACCATATATTTT.

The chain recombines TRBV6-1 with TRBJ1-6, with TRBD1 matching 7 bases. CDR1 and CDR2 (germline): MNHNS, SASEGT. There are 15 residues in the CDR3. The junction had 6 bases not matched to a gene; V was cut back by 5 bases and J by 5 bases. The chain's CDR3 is CASSQRQGHNSPLHF. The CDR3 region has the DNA TGTGCCAGCAGTCAGAGACAGGGTCATAATTCACCCCTCCACTTT.

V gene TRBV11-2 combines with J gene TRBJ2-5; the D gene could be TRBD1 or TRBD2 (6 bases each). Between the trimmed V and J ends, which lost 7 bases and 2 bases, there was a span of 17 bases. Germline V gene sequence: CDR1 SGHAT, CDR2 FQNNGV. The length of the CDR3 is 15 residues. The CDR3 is CASTESGGPQETQYF. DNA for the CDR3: TGTGCCAGCACCGAAAGTGGGGGGCCACAAGAGACCCAGTACTTC.

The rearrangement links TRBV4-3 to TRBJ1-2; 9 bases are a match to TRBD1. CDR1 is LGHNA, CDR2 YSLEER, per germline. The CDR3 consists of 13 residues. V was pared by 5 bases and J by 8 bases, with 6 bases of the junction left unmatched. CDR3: CASSSRDRVGYTF. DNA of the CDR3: TGCGCCAGCAGCTCCCGGGACAGGGTAGGCTACACCTTC.

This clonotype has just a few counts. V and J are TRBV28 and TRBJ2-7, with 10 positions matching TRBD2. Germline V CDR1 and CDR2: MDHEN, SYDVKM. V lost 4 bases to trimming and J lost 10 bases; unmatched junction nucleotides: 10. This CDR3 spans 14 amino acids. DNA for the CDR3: TGTGCCAGCAGTTGGACTAGCGGCCCGTCGGAACAGTACTTC. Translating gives CASSWTSGPSEQYF.

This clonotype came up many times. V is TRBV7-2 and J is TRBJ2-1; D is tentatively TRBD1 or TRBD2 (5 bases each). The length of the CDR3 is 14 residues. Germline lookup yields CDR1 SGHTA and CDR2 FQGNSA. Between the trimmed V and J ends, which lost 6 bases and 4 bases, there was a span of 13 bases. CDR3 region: CASRSTGTYNEQFF. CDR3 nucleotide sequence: TGTGCCAGCAGAAGCACCGGGACGTACAATGAGCAGTTCTTC.

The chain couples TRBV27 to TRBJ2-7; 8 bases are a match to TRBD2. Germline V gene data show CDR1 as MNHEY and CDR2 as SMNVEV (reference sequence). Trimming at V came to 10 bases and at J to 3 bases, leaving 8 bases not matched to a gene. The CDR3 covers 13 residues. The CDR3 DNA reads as TGTGCCACCCGGGGGGGAGGGGTCTACGAGCAGTACTTC. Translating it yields CATRGGGVYEQYF.

This CDR3 reads CASGGGRAPNEQFF. CDR3 in DNA: TGTGCCAGCGGTGGCGGGAGGGCCCCCAATGAGCAGTTCTTC. This sequence joins TRBV28 and TRBJ2-1; 9 nucleotides line up with TRBD2. Germline CDR1 reads MDHEN; CDR2 reads SYDVKM. V trimming: 8 bases; J trimming: 6 bases; junction bases outside the gene matches: 8. This CDR3 has 14 residues.

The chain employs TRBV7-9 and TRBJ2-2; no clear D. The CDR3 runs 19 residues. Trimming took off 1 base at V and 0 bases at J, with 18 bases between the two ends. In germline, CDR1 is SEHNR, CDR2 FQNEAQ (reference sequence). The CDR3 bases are TGTGCCAGCAGCTTAGGGCTAGGACGCGACCGGCCGAACACCGGGGAGCTGTTTTTT. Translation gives CASSLGLGRDRPNTGELFF. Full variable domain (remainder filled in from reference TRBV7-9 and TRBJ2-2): DTGVSQNPRHKITKRGQNVTFRCDPISEHNRLYWYRQTLGQGPEFLTYFQNEAQLEKSRLLSDRFSAERPKGSFSTLEIQRTEQGDSAMYLCASSLGLGRDRPNTGELFFGEGSRLTVL.

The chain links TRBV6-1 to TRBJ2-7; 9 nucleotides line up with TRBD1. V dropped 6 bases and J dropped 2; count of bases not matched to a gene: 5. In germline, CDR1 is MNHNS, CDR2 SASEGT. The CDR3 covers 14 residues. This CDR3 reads CASRTQGAAYEQYF. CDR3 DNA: TGTGCCAGCAGGACACAGGGGGCCGCCTACGAGCAGTACTTC.

As DNA, the CDR3 is TGTGCCAGCGGGCTACACTACGAGCAGTACGTC. Residues: CASGLHYEQYV. The V call is TRBV6-2 or TRBV6-3, the J call TRBJ2-7; D gene unclear. Per germline, CDR1 MNHEY and CDR2 SVGEGT. Trimming removed 8 bases at V and 3 bases at J, with 8 bases between. The CDR3 contains 11 residues.

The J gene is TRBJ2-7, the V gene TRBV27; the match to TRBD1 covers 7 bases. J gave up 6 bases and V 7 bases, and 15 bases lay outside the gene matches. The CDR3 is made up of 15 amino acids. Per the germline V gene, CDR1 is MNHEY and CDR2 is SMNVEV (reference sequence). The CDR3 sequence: CASTPKTGLGLEQYF. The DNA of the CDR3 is TGTGCCAGCACCCCCAAGACAGGGTTAGGCCTCGAGCAGTACTTC.

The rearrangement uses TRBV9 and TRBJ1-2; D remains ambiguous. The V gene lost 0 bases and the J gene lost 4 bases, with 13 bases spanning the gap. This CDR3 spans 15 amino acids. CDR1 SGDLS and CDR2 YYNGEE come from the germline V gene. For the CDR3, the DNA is TGTGCCAGCAGCGTAGACGGCGGAGCCCGCTATGGCTACACCTTC. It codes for CASSVDGGARYGYTF.

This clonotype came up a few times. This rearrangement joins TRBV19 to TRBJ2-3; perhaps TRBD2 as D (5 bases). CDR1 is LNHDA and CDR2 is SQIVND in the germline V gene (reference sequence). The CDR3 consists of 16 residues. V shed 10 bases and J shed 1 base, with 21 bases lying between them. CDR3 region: CAIKKGGLTRTDTQYF. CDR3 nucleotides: TGTGCCATAAAGAAGGGCGGGCTAACTCGCACAGATACGCAGTATTTT.

The CDR3 loop is CATSLAHNEKLFF. The CDR3 nucleotides read TGTGCCACCAGCCTGGCCCATAATGAAAAACTGTTTTTT. V is TRBV15 and J is TRBJ1-4, with no clear D. The CDR3 sequence is 13 residues long. The ends were cut back, 5 bases at V and 4 bases at J, with 8 bases in the middle. CDR1 and CDR2 from the germline V gene are LNHNV and YYDKDF (reference sequence).

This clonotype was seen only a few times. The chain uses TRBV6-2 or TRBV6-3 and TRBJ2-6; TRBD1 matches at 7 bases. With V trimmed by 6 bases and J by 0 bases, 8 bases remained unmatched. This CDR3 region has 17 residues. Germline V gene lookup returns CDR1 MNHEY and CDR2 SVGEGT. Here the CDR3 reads CASSKGTALSGANVLTF. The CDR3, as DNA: TGTGCCAGCAGCAAGGGGACAGCCCTCTCTGGGGCCAACGTCCTGACTTTC.